This T cell receptor beta chain was documented in a study of PD-L1 blockade in urothelial cancer (dated by TCRdb to about 2017). With regard to the full study: Therapy was started at some point between 2014 and 2016 for all patients, and atezolizumab 1,200 mg was administered intravenously every 3 weeks. Durable clinical benefit was defined as a progression-free survival longer than 6 months, and TCR features were additionally tested against progression-free survival and overall survival. About 85% of the roughly 29 patients were identified as males with urothelial cancer of bladder origin, and a prior smoking history was reported by 18 of 29 patients. Blood samples were analyzed at two time points: 3 weeks after treatment start (second dose) and 6 weeks after treatment start. In the same patients, pretreatment tumors underwent whole exome sequencing and RNA sequencing in addition to TCR sequencing. Durable clinical benefit was achieved by nine patients but not by the remaining 20. Some 30 patients had pretreatment blood TCR-seq, about 25 had at least one posttreatment blood collection, and about 25 had tumor TCR-seq. The study was an exploratory multi-omic analysis of somatic, immune and clinical correlates of response to PD-L1 blockade with atezolizumab in urothelial cancer. TCR sequencing covered pretreatment tumor samples and matched, serially collected peripheral blood taken before and after atezolizumab treatment. Blood samples yielded a median of roughly 150,000 T cells and roughly 83,000 unique TCRs, with median clonality approximately 0.08. An ECOG performance status of 0 or 1 was recorded for the patients, and 0 to 3 prior chemotherapy regimens had been received by the patients.

According to the study, the label for this sample's time point signals: pretreatment peripheral blood. A total of approximately 27 patients with locally advanced or metastatic urothelial carcinoma, treated at Memorial Sloan Kettering on a trial protocol, made up the cohort. Peripheral blood mononuclear cells were collected pretreatment and during treatment, at between 1 and 8 total time points per patient. The Qiagen DNeasy Blood extraction kit was used to purify genomic DNA from total PBMCs and tumor samples. Collected pretreatment and during treatment, PBMCs were isolated and stored as previously described. To estimate absolute template abundance from read counts, synthetic TCR analog templates were spiked into each PCR. The immunoSEQ assay used bias-controlled V and J gene primers to amplify TCRbeta CDR3 regions from genomic DNA. Sequencing of rearranged TCRbeta segments was performed at approximately 20X coverage. The study's own analysis went as follows. Sequencing errors were corrected by clustering, and CDR3s were annotated against IMGT so that V, D and J genes could be assigned. Out-of-frame and stop-codon sequences were excluded, and only productive TCRbeta rearrangements were used in downstream analyses. Clonality was calculated as one minus the Shannon entropy normalized by the log of the number of unique productive sequences. Clones differing between time points or between blood and tumor were identified using Fisher's exact test with Benjamini-Hochberg correction, with an adjusted p below 0.01 applied as the threshold. Drawn from immuneACCESS, this table holds only the in-frame rearrangements with V and J called that TCRdb kept. Clones are partly lost; checked studies trace under half to an unresolved V gene and leave the rest unexplained. The V and J calls and clone size were taken over from that table, and D and trimming were inferred from the DNA. Within this sample are some 90,000 clones, with around 92% of them counted one time only. Around 0.94% of the sample is held by the ten biggest clonotypes.

As for this clone: Its antigen remains unidentified. Base qualities are not at hand, and no much larger clone is one base apart.

Points the paper makes about the study in general: Small sample size (n ≈ 27) and many exploratory analyses mean the results are intended to be hypothesis-generating. A pretreatment peripheral blood TCR clonality below the median was linked to improved progression-free and overall survival. Greater expansion of tumor-associated TCR clones in peripheral blood 3 weeks after the start of treatment was observed in patients with durable benefit (n ≈ 20, p = 0.022).

Compared with germline, V lacks 4 bases and J lacks 2 bases; bases without a gene match: 9. The germline V gene yields MDHEN for CDR1 and SYDVKM for CDR2. The CDR3 sequence holds 17 residues, the cysteine and phenylalanine included. Just the 51-base CDR3 DNA is kept, in frame starting at base 1. This chain joins TRBV28 to TRBJ1-4; 8 central bases correspond to TRBD1. This specimen consisted of PBMCs, obtained around atezolizumab (anti-PD-L1) treatment. This TCR was recovered from a woman older than 75 with urothelial cancer. The nucleotides read TGTGCCAGCAGTTCGAGGCACCAGGGGGCGACTAATGAAAAACTGTTTTTT. Its translation is CASSSRHQGATNEKLFF. Reference TRBV28 and TRBJ1-4 proteins supply the regions before and after the CDR3; the full variable domain is: DVKVTQSSRYLVKRTGEKVFLECVQDMDHENMFWYRQDPGLGLRLIYFSYDVKMKEKGDIPEGYSVSREKKERFSLILESASTNQTSMYLCASSSRHQGATNEKLFFGSGTQLSVL.